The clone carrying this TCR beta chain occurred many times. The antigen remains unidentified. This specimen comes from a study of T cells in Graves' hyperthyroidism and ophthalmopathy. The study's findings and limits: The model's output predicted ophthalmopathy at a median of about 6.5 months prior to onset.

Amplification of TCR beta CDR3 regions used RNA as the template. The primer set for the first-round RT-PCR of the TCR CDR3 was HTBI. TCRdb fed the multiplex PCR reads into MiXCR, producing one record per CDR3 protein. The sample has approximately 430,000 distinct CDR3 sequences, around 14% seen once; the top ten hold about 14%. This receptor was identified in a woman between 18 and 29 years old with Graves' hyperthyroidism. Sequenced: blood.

The CDR3 DNA sequence: TGTGCCAGCAAGTTGGACAGATTGAACACTGAAGCTTTCTTT. This sequence encodes CASKLDRLNTEAFF. The chain uses TRBV2 and TRBJ1-1; D possibly corresponds to TRBD1 (6 bases). From germline, CDR1 is SNHLY and CDR2 FYNNEI. The CDR3 is 14 residues long. The V end was cut by 7 bases, the J end by 0 bases, with 12 bases between. The entire variable domain, with the rest obtained from reference TRBV2 and TRBJ1-1, is as follows: EPEVTQTPSHQVTQMGQEVILRCVPISNHLYFYWYRQILGQKVEFLVSFYNNEISEKSEIFDDQFSVERPDGSNFTLKIRSTKLEDSAMYFCASKLDRLNTEAFFGQGTRLTVV.